The 27 T cell receptor beta chains in this list originate from one sample, sequenced in a study of shared clonotypes between healthy human individuals. The protocol was immunoSEQ multiplex PCR, while the TCRdb copy is restricted to in-frame clones and leaves out a portion. The sample holds approximately 2.1 million clones, 93% seen once. Sequences were obtained from naive CD4+ T cells from PBMCs. As to subset: CD45RA+ positively selected. These receptors originate from a man between 18 and 29 years old in good health. Some clones in this sample may be carry-over from other donors' samples.

The chain uses TRBV9 and TRBJ1-6; D is undetermined. CDR3 length: 13 amino acids. The V gene lost 0 bases and the J gene lost 5 bases, with 3 bases spanning the gap. Germline V lookup: CDR1 SGDLS, CDR2 YYNGEE. The CDR3 protein is CASSVGNNSPLHF. The DNA for the CDR3 is TGTGCCAGCAGCGTAGGGAATAATTCACCCCTCCACTTT.

The rearrangement joins TRBV18 to TRBJ2-7; D is ambiguous. Germline CDR1 and CDR2: KGHSH and LQKENI. V lost 2 bases and J lost 3, with 14 bases in between. There are 15 residues in the CDR3. CDR3 protein: CASSPYLGPRYEQYF. The CDR3 DNA reads as TGTGCCAGCTCACCATATCTCGGACCACGCTACGAGCAGTACTTC.

V is TRBV6-4 and J is TRBJ1-3; D call uncertain. The CDR3 is 12 amino acids. Germline V lookup: CDR1 MRHNA, CDR2 SNTAGT. Trimming took off 6 bases at V and 3 bases at J, with 6 bases between the two ends. The CDR3 spells CASRCIGNTIYF. The DNA for the CDR3 is TGTGCCAGCAGGTGCATTGGAAACACCATATATTTT.

V and J are TRBV29-1 and TRBJ2-5; TRBD2 aligns across 8 bases. Unmatched junction bases numbered 12, after V lost 7 bases and J lost 5 bases. This CDR3 comprises 14 residues. Germline V gene data show CDR1 as SQVTM and CDR2 as ANQGSEA. CDR3 protein: CSGAGRGGLETQYF. DNA of the CDR3: TGCAGCGGAGCGGGACGGGGGGGGTTGGAGACCCAGTACTTC. Drawing the rest from reference TRBV29-1 and TRBJ2-5, the complete variable domain is SAVISQKPSRDICQRGTSLTIQCQVDSQVTMMFWYRQQPGQSLTLIATANQGSEATYESGFVIDKFPISRPNLTFSTLTVSNMSPEDSSIYLCSGAGRGGLETQYFGPGTRLLVL.

V gene TRBV6-5 combines with J gene TRBJ2-7, with D possibly matching TRBD2 (5 bases). Trimming took off 4 bases at V and 5 bases at J, with 12 bases between the two ends. This CDR3 is 13 amino acids long. Germline V gives CDR1 MNHEY, CDR2 SVGAGI. The CDR3 DNA is TGTGCCAGCAGTTTGGACGGGGTCCACGAGCAGTACTTC. Protein product: CASSLDGVHEQYF.

V is TRBV14 and J is TRBJ1-3, with D unresolved. This CDR3 region has 14 residues. V was trimmed by 6 bases and J by 7 bases, leaving 16 bases between them. Germline V gene data show CDR1 as SGHDN and CDR2 as FVKESK. The CDR3: CASSPWQATNTIYF. The CDR3 DNA reads TGTGCCAGCAGTCCGTGGCAGGCGACCAACACCATATATTTT.

The chain recombines TRBV21-1 with TRBJ1-5. TRBV21-1 is described as a pseudogene. The CDR3 runs 15 residues. CDR3 loop: CASSKETYSNQPQHF. The DNA of the CDR3 is TGTGCCAGCAGCAAAGAGACTTATAGCAATCAGCCCCAGCATTTT.

The rearrangement links TRBV6-1 to TRBJ2-5; 7 bases fit TRBD2. This CDR3 has 14 amino acids. Trimming at V came to 6 bases and at J to 0 bases, leaving 4 bases not matched to a gene. Germline V lookup: CDR1 MNHNS, CDR2 SASEGT. DNA for the CDR3: TGTGCCAGCAGGACTAGCAGATACCAAGAGACCCAGTACTTC. Translating it yields CASRTSRYQETQYF.

The V gene is TRBV15, the J gene TRBJ1-3; D possibly corresponds to TRBD1 (6 bases). Germline V gene data show CDR1 as LNHNV and CDR2 as YYDKDF (reference sequence). There are 15 residues in the CDR3. Between the trimmed V and J ends, which lost 1 base and 3 bases, there was a span of 10 bases. The CDR3 reads CATSRGGTFGNTIYF. The CDR3, as DNA: TGTGCCACCAGCAGAGGTGGGACATTTGGAAACACCATATATTTT.

In nucleotides, the CDR3 is TGTGCTAGTGGTTTGGGAGACAGGAGCCGGAACACTGAAGCTTTCTTT. Encoded protein: CASGLGDRSRNTEAFF. V usage is TRBV12-5 and J usage is TRBJ1-1; D is perhaps TRBD1 (6 bases). From germline, CDR1 is LGHNT and CDR2 FRNRAP. CDR3 length: 16 amino acids. The ends were cut back, 1 base at V and 1 base at J, with 13 bases in the middle.

The chain links TRBV5-1 to TRBJ1-2, with a tentative D call TRBD1 (6 bases). The CDR3 covers 15 residues. Germline CDR1 reads SGHRS; CDR2 reads YFSETQ. V lost 0 bases, J lost 1 base, and 10 bases lay in between. The CDR3 spells CASSLVGAVNYGYTF. The CDR3 nucleotides read TGCGCCAGCAGCTTGGTGGGGGCTGTTAACTATGGCTACACCTTC.

The gene calls are TRBV5-8 and TRBJ1-3; tentatively, D is TRBD1 (6 bases). Trimming took 4 bases from V and 7 from J, leaving 15 bases between them. Germline V gene data show CDR1 as SGHTS and CDR2 as YDEGEE. CDR3 length: 14 residues. CDR3 protein: CASSRTGSRNTIYF. DNA for the CDR3: TGTGCCAGCAGCCGAACAGGGTCACGCAACACCATATATTTT.

This chain uses TRBV28 with TRBJ2-1; no firm D call. Germline assignment: CDR1 MDHEN and CDR2 SYDVKM. This CDR3 region has 13 residues. The CDR3 reads CASGPSSYNEQFF. The CDR3 region has the DNA TGTGCGTCCGGACCAAGCTCCTACAATGAGCAGTTCTTC. Looking up the rest from reference TRBV28 and TRBJ2-1 gives the full variable domain: DVKVTQSSRYLVKRTGEKVFLECVQDMDHENMFWYRQDPGLGLRLIYFSYDVKMKEKGDIPEGYSVSREKKERFSLILESASTNQTSMYLCASGPSSYNEQFFGPGTRLTVL.

This rearrangement joins TRBV28 to TRBJ1-4; tentatively, D is TRBD1 (5 bases). The length of the CDR3 is 15 residues. The germline V gene has CDR1 MDHEN and CDR2 SYDVKM. V lost 5 bases and J 5 bases, leaving 15 bases between the germline ends. The CDR3 loop is CASSPWDGENEKLFF. CDR3 sequence (DNA): TGTGCCAGCAGTCCCTGGGACGGTGAGAATGAAAAACTGTTTTTT.

The J gene is TRBJ2-5, the V gene TRBV28, with a weak D call TRBD2 (7 bases). With 3 bases removed from V and 5 bases from J, the gap between germline ends came to 13 bases. Germline V lookup: CDR1 MDHEN, CDR2 SYDVKM. CDR3 length: 14 residues. In DNA form, the CDR3 reads TGTGCCAGCAGTTTTGCGGGGGCCGGTGAGACCCAGTACTTC. It specifies CASSFAGAGETQYF.

This clone came up once. V gene TRBV7-2 combines with J gene TRBJ2-1, with D uncertain. The germline gives CDR1 SGHTA, CDR2 FQGNSA. The CDR3 has 17 amino acids. V was cut by 2 bases and J by 4 bases, with 18 bases left in between. CDR3 sequence reads: CASSLFTFVVGYNEQFF. The CDR3 bases are TGTGCCAGCAGCTTATTCACGTTCGTTGTTGGTTACAATGAGCAGTTCTTC.

A single count supports this clone. This chain uses TRBV5-1 with TRBJ2-1, with D perhaps matching TRBD2 (6 bases). V lost 0 bases and J 5 bases, leaving 9 bases between the germline ends. This CDR3 region has 14 residues. Germline CDR1 and CDR2: SGHRS and YFSETQ. As DNA, the CDR3 is TGCGCCAGCAGCTTGGGAGCTAGCGACAATGAGCAGTTCTTC. As protein: CASSLGASDNEQFF.

The rearrangement uses TRBV28 and TRBJ1-4; tentatively, D is TRBD1 (5 bases). Trimming shortened V by 4 bases and J by 7 bases, and 13 bases separated the two germline ends. Germline V gene data show CDR1 as MDHEN and CDR2 as SYDVKM. The CDR3 has 14 amino acids. DNA of the CDR3: TGTGCCAGCAGTTCCGGGGCCTCAGGTGAAAAACTGTTTTTT. As protein: CASSSGASGEKLFF.

The chain combines TRBV6-1 with TRBJ1-1; TRBD1 matches 10 bases. The CDR3 has 14 amino acids. Germline lookup yields CDR1 MNHNS and CDR2 SASEGT. Germline trimming cut 4 bases from V and 4 bases from J; bases unmatched to any gene: 3. CDR3 loop: CASSGQGAGTEAFF. DNA for the CDR3: TGTGCCAGCAGTGGACAGGGGGCGGGCACTGAAGCTTTCTTT.

The rearrangement links TRBV6-1 to TRBJ2-2; D gene unclear. V lost 4 bases, J lost 2 bases, and 11 bases lay in between. The germline V gene encodes CDR1 MNHNS and CDR2 SASEGT. The CDR3 is 15 residues long. The CDR3 DNA reads TGTGCCAGCAGTGCGTTACAGTTAAACACCGGGGAGCTGTTTTTT. Translating it yields CASSALQLNTGELFF.

J is TRBJ2-5 and V is TRBV7-8; weak D call: TRBD2 (5 bases). Germline V gene lookup returns CDR1 SGHVS and CDR2 FQNEAQ. CDR3 length: 14 residues. V gave up 5 bases and J gave up 3 bases, with 13 bases separating them. CDR3 amino acids: CASSPIREKETQYF. CDR3 nucleotides: TGTGCCAGCAGCCCAATACGGGAAAAAGAGACCCAGTACTTC. Based on the CDR3 plus reference TRBV7-8 and TRBJ2-5, the full variable domain is GAGVSQSPRYKVAKRGQDVALRCDPISGHVSLFWYQQALGQGPEFLTYFQNEAQLDKSGLPSDRFFAERPEGSVSTLKIQRTQQEDSAVYLCASSPIREKETQYFGPGTRLLVL.

The chain couples TRBV10-1 to TRBJ2-3; possible D gene TRBD2, 6 bases. The CDR3 is 16 amino acids. V was cut by 4 bases and J by 2 bases, with 16 bases left in between. Germline assignment: CDR1 WNHNN and CDR2 SYGVQD (reference sequence). In nucleotides, the CDR3 is TGCGCCAGCAGTGCCAATCCGGGGGTTTCCACAGATACGCAGTATTTT. Protein product: CASSANPGVSTDTQYF.

The chain couples TRBV5-1 to TRBJ2-3, with TRBD2 matching 10 bases. The CDR3 spans 15 residues. The germline V gene has CDR1 SGHRS and CDR2 YFSETQ. J gave up 3 bases and V 6 bases, and 7 bases lay outside the gene matches. In DNA, the CDR3 is TGCGCCAGCACCGCGCTAGCGGGAGATACAGATACGCAGTATTTT. It specifies CASTALAGDTDTQYF.

There are a few counts of this clone. This chain uses TRBV6-1 with TRBJ1-5, with 9 bases identical to TRBD1. Germline-derived CDR1 and CDR2 are MNHNS and SASEGT. V dropped 4 bases and J dropped 6; count of bases not matched to a gene: 7. The CDR3 spans 15 residues. CDR3: CASSAKQGAAQPQHF. CDR3 DNA sequence: TGTGCCAGCAGTGCGAAACAGGGGGCAGCTCAGCCCCAGCATTTT.

The genes are TRBV5-1 and TRBJ2-5; no reliable D call. Deletions cut 2 bases from V and 1 base from J, with 6 bases between. There are 13 residues in the CDR3. The germline V gene has CDR1 SGHRS and CDR2 YFSETQ. CDR3 DNA sequence: TGCGCCAGCAGCTTCATGGGCCAAGAGACCCAGTACTTC. Translating gives CASSFMGQETQYF.

Comments on this clone: This sample includes further DNA sequences coding for the same CDR3. The chain links TRBV5-4 to TRBJ2-7; D is possibly TRBD1 (6 bases). Germline values: CDR1 SGHNT, CDR2 YYREEE (reference sequence). This CDR3 contains 15 residues. V lost 1 base to trimming and J lost 1 base, with 12 bases between them. CDR3: CASSLPGQGSYEQYF. The DNA of the CDR3 is TGTGCCAGCAGCTTGCCAGGTCAGGGGTCCTACGAGCAGTACTTC.

The V and J genes are TRBV5-1 and TRBJ1-4, with 7 bases lining up with TRBD1. The CDR3 loop spans 15 amino acids. Germline assignment: CDR1 SGHRS and CDR2 YFSETQ. Losses at the gene ends were 4 bases for V and 7 bases for J; bases not matched to a gene: 10. In nucleotides, the CDR3 is TGCGCCAGCAGCGAAGGAGGGGGCTATGGTGAAAAACTGTTTTTT. Amino acid sequence: CASSEGGGYGEKLFF.